This T cell receptor (beta chain) was identified during a study of blood T cell repertoires in COVID-19. Study in general: The origin of the acute and convalescent COVID-19 samples was the United States, Italy and Spain. The analysed material was cDNA or gDNA that came from T cells, B-cell-depleted T cells, or PBMCs.

V lost 1 base and J lost 0; bases outside the gene matches: 3. Germline-derived CDR1 and CDR2 are SGHVS and FNYEAQ. The CDR3 is 15 residues long. Original handling: Cell counts per sample came from amplifying reference gene primers. Data came from immunoSEQ multiplex PCR; TCRdb stores just in-frame clones and leaves some out. V and J calls plus clone size are reproduced from that table; the DNA served to infer D and trimming. The sample records about 46,000 clones, 80% to 90% being singletons. This clonotype was obtained from a human donor in a cohort sampled during active COVID-19. The chain carries TRBV7-6 and TRBJ2-7, with 7 bases identical to TRBD1. Material for sequencing was peripheral blood. The CDR3 sequence is CASSLEGASSYEQYF. The DNA for the CDR3 is TGTGCCAGCAGCTTAGAGGGGGCCAGCTCCTACGAGCAGTACTTC.